This entry lists 5 T cell receptor beta chains sequenced from one sample in a study of identical twins. From the 5' RACE reads, TCRdb called clonotypes with MiXCR, one entry per CDR3 protein. The data hold around 220,000 distinct CDR3 sequences, with about 11% observed a single time. The sequenced material came from memory T cells sorted from blood. These TCRs come from a man aged 45-65 years in good health.

This clonotype occurred many times. The chain has TRBV7-9 and TRBJ1-5, with D maybe TRBD1 (6 bases). V was shortened by 5 bases and J by 1 base, with 12 bases between the two germline ends. The length of the CDR3 is 15 residues. From germline, CDR1 is SEHNR and CDR2 FQNEAQ (reference sequence). CDR3 coding DNA: TGTGCCAGCAGCGAGATGGGACACAGCAATCAGCCCCAGCATTTT. This codes for CASSEMGHSNQPQHF.

This clonotype appeared a few times. The chain uses TRBV5-1 and TRBJ2-5, with TRBD1 matching 7 bases. Germline V gene sequence: CDR1 SGHRS, CDR2 YFSETQ. The CDR3 is 14 residues long. V shed 1 base and J 4 bases; nucleotides not matched to a gene: 4. The CDR3 here is CASSLTGATETQYF. CDR3 nucleotide sequence: TGCGCCAGCAGCTTGACAGGGGCAACAGAGACCCAGTACTTC.

This clonotype was counted at least ten times. The chain joins TRBV4-3 to TRBJ2-3, with D possibly matching TRBD1 (7 bases). CDR1 is LGHNA and CDR2 is YSLEER in the germline V gene. The CDR3 has 15 amino acids. V lost 4 bases, J lost 2 bases, and 13 bases lay in between. The CDR3 coding sequence is TGCGCCAGCAGCCTGGAGGGGGCACACACAGATACGCAGTATTTT. It codes for CASSLEGAHTDTQYF.

This clonotype was observed a few times. The CDR3 bases are TGTGCCAGCAGCTTGGCCGGTAGTGAAGGGGGCGGTGGCTACACCTTC. The encoded protein is CASSLAGSEGGGGYTF. This chain links TRBV5-5 with TRBJ1-2, with 7 bases matching TRBD1. The CDR3 extends over 16 amino acids. Germline V gene data show CDR1 as SGHKS and CDR2 as YYEKEE (reference sequence). V lost 0 bases and J lost 7; bases outside the gene matches: 12.

This clonotype was counted a few times. The chain uses TRBV6-1 and TRBJ2-5; no definite D call. CDR3 length equals 14 residues. CDR1 is MNHNS and CDR2 is SASEGT in the germline V gene. V was shortened by 1 base and J by 2 bases, with 8 bases between the two germline ends. CDR3 loop: CASSEDGLQETQYF. DNA of the CDR3: TGTGCCAGCAGTGAAGACGGTTTGCAAGAGACCCAGTACTTC.